This TCR beta chain was observed in a study of blood T cell repertoires in COVID-19. This table comes from immunoSEQ multiplex PCR, and its TCRdb copy is limited to in-frame clones, with some not included. The sample has a few hundred thousand clones; more than 85% are singletons. The CDR3 extends over 13 amino acids. Germline-derived CDR1 and CDR2 are LNHDA and SQIVND (reference sequence). V was clipped by 3 bases and J by 5 bases, with 8 bases between them. The V and J genes are TRBV19 and TRBJ1-5; no clear D. Sequenced material: peripheral blood. The source of this sequence is a man aged 25-40 years with acute or convalescent COVID-19. The CDR3 spells CASSIRRDQPQHF. The CDR3, as DNA: TGTGCCAGTAGTATTCGGCGGGATCAGCCCCAGCATTTT.